This T cell receptor beta chain originates from a study of regulatory T cells in long-lasting Graves disease. With iRepertoire HTBI primers and Arm-PCR of CDR3 regions, TCR beta libraries were built. TCRdb reprocessed the multiplex PCR reads with MiXCR, giving one entry per CDR3 protein. The sample yields a few hundred thousand distinct CDR3 sequences, about 18% seen once. This clonotype has at least ten counts. Germline trimming cut 5 bases from V and 2 bases from J; bases unmatched to any gene: 14. The CDR3 is made up of 17 amino acids. Germline V gene sequence: CDR1 SEHNR, CDR2 FQNEAQ (reference sequence). Documented time point: newly diagnosed GD, antithyroid drugs for less than 3 months. RNA extracted from PBMCs served as the sequencing template.

The V gene is TRBV7-9, the J gene TRBJ2-5; 7 bases agree with TRBD2. Sequencing used peripheral blood mononuclear cells (PBMCs), obtained at new diagnosis, from a patient treated with antithyroid drugs. The TCR was taken from a female donor with Graves disease. CDR3 sequence (DNA): TGTGCCAGCAGCCCCCCGGCCGGCGGGAGACCTCAAGAGACCCAGTACTTC. This sequence encodes CASSPPAGGRPQETQYF.